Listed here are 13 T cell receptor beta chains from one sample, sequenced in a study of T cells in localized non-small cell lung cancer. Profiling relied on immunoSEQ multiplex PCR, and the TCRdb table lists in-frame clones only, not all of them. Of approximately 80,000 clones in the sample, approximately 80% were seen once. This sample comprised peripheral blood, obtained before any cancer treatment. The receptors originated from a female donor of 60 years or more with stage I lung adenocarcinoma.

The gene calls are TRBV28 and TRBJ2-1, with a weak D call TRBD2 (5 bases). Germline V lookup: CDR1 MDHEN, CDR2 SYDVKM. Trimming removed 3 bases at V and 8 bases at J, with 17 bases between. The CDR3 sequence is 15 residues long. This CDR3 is CASSFQWEKGDEQFF. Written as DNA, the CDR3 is TGTGCCAGCAGTTTTCAATGGGAGAAGGGCGATGAGCAGTTCTTC.

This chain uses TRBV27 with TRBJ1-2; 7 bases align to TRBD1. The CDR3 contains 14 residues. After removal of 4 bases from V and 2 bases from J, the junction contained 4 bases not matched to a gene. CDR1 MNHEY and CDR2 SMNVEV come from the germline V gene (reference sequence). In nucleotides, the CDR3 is TGTGCCAGCAGTTACGGGGGACAGAACTATGGCTACACCTTC. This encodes CASSYGGQNYGYTF.

The CDR3 protein is CASSPQGRAEAFF. Here the CDR3 DNA reads TGTGCCAGCAGCCCACAGGGTAGGGCTGAAGCTTTCTTT. The V gene is TRBV7-8, the J gene TRBJ1-1, with D maybe TRBD1 (6 bases). V lost 5 bases, J lost 6 bases, and 13 bases lay in between. This CDR3 comprises 13 residues. Germline CDR1 reads SGHVS; CDR2 reads FQNEAQ.

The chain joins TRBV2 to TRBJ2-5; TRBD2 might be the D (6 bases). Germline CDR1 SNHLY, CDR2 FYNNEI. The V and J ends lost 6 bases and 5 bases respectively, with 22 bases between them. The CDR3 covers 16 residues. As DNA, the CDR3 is TGTGCCAGCAGGGGGGGTTACGCCGCGCGAGGTGAGACCCAGTACTTC. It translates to CASRGGYAARGETQYF.

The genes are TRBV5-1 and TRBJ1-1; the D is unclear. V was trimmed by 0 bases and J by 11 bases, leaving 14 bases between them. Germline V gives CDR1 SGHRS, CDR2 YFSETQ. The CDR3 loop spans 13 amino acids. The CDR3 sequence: CASSLESVWAAFF. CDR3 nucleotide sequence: TGCGCCAGCAGCTTGGAGTCGGTCTGGGCTGCTTTCTTT.

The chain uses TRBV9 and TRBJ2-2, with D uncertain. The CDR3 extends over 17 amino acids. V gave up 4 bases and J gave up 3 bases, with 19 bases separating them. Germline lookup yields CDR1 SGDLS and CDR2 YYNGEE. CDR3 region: CASSPDPSWGDTGELFF. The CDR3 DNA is TGTGCCAGCAGCCCGGACCCCTCTTGGGGTGACACCGGGGAGCTGTTTTTT.

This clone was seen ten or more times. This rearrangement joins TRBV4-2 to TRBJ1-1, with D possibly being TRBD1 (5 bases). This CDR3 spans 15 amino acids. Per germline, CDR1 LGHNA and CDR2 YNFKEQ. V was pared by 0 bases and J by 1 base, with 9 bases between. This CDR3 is CASSQDRQRNTEAFF. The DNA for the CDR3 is TGTGCCAGCAGCCAAGATAGACAGAGGAACACTGAAGCTTTCTTT.

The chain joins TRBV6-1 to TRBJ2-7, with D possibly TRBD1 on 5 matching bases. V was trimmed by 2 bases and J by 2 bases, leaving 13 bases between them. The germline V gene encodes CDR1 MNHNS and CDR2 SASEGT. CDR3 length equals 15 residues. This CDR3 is CASSEQLGVAYEQYF. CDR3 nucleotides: TGTGCCAGCAGTGAACAATTAGGGGTTGCCTACGAGCAGTACTTC.

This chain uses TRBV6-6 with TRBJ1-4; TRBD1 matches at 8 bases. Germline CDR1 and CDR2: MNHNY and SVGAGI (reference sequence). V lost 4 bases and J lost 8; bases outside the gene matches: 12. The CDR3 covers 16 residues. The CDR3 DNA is TGTGCCAGCAGTTCAATTCGACAGGGGATAGGAGAAAAACTGTTTTTT. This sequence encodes CASSSIRQGIGEKLFF.

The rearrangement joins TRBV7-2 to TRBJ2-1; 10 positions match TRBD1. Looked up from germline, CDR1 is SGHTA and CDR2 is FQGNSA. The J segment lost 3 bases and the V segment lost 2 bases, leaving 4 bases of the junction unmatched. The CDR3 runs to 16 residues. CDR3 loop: CASSLTGTGVYNEQFF. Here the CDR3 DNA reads TGTGCCAGCAGCTTAACCGGGACAGGGGTCTACAATGAGCAGTTCTTC.

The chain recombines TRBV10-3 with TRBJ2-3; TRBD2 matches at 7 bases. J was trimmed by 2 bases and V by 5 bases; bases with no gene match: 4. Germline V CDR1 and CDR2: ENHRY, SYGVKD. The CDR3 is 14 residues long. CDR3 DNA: TGTGCCATCAGTCCCGGGACTACCACAGATACGCAGTATTTT. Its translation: CAISPGTTTDTQYF.

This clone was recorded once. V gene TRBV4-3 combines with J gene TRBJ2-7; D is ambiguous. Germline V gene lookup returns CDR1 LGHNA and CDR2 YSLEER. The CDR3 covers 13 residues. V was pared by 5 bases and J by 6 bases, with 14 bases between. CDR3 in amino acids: CASSDNGDSEQYF. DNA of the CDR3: TGCGCCAGCAGCGACAATGGAGACTCCGAGCAGTACTTC.

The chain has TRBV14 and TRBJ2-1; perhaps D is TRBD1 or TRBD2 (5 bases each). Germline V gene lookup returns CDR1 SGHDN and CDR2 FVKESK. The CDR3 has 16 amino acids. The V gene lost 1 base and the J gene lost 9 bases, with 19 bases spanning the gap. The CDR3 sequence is CASSQGLGRTTIEQFF. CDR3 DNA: TGTGCCAGCAGCCAAGGGTTGGGACGAACAACAATTGAGCAGTTCTTC. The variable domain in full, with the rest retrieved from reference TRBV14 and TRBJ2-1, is EAGVTQFPSHSVIEKGQTVTLRCDPISGHDNLYWYRRVMGKEIKFLLHFVKESKQDESGMPNNRFLAERTGGTYSTLKVQPAELEDSGVYFCASSQGLGRTTIEQFFGPGTRLTVL.